By frequency in the sample, the clone carrying this T cell receptor (beta chain) is medium-sized. The data derive from a study of T cell repertoires in aging, cancer and after chemotherapy. Multiplex touch-down PCR with TRB-A/B primers amplified rearranged V-D-J TRB sequences. Each CDR3 protein is one row after TCRdb ran MiXCR on the multiplex PCR reads. The repertoire holds 4,900 or so distinct CDR3 sequences, with roughly 25% as singletons. The germline V gene has CDR1 MNHEY and CDR2 SVGAGI. V was clipped by 0 bases and J by 8 bases; unmatched bases: 10. The CDR3 sequence is 17 residues long. Peripheral blood genomic DNA, not sorted cells or RNA, was the template.

Sequences were obtained from blood. The gene calls are TRBV6-5 and TRBJ2-1; 10 bases are a match to TRBD2. This TCR derives from a human donor in good health. CDR3 nucleotides: TGTGCCAGCAGTTACTCGCTCGGACTAGCGGAGGGTGATGAGCAGTTCTTC. The encoded protein is CASSYSLGLAEGDEQFF.